This T cell receptor (beta chain) was sequenced for a study of STAT5B mutations in CD4+ large granular lymphocyte leukemia. The ends lost 4 bases at V and 0 bases at J; junction bases unmatched: 4. The CDR3 is made up of 14 amino acids. Looked up from germline, CDR1 is SGHNT and CDR2 is YYREEE (reference sequence). Repertoires were generated with immunoSEQ multiplex PCR, while TCRdb's copy carries only in-frame clones and drops some. The table lists about 26,000 clones, approximately 84% of them singletons. The clonotype originates from a human donor in good health. The specimen sequenced was CD4+ T cells from blood buffy coats. This chain uses TRBV5-4 with TRBJ2-7; 7 bases line up with TRBD1. CDR3 in amino acids: CASSPTGSSYEQYF. Here the CDR3 DNA reads TGTGCCAGCAGCCCGACAGGGAGCTCCTACGAGCAGTACTTC.